This TCR beta chain was sequenced during a study of blood T cell repertoires in COVID-19. At the level of the study: Sites across the United States, Italy and Spain contributed samples from acute and convalescent COVID-19. T cells, B-cell-depleted T cells, or PBMCs supplied cDNA or gDNA.

Study processing details: Cell counts per sample came from amplifying reference gene primers. Produced via immunoSEQ multiplex PCR; TCRdb's table is partial and in-frame only. V, J and clone size derive from that table, while D and trimming were established from the DNA sequence. The repertoire holds more than 150,000 clones, with roughly 90% as singletons. With V trimmed by 5 bases and J by 1 base, 5 bases remained unmatched. This CDR3 is 15 amino acids long. CDR1 is LGHNA and CDR2 is YSLEER in the germline V gene. The V gene is TRBV4-3, the J gene TRBJ1-1, with 9 bases that match TRBD1. Sequenced sample: peripheral blood. The source is a man aged 50 or older with acute or convalescent COVID-19. CDR3 sequence: CASSGHRGRNTEAFF. The DNA for the CDR3 is TGCGCCAGCAGCGGGCACAGGGGGCGGAACACTGAAGCTTTCTTT.